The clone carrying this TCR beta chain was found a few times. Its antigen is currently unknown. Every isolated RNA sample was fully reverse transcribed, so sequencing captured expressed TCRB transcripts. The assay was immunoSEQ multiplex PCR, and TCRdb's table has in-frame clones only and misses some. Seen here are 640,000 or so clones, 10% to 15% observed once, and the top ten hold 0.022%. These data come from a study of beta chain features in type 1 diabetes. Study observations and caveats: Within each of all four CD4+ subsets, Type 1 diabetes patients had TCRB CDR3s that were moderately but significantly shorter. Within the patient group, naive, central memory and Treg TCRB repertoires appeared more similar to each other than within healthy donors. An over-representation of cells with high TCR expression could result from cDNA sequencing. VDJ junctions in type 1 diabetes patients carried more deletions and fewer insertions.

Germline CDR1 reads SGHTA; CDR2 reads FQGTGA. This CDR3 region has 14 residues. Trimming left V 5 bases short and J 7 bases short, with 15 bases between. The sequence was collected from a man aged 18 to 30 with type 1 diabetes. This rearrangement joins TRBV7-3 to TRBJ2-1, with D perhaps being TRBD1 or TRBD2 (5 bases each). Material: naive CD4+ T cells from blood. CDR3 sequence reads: CASSNPGRKNEQFF. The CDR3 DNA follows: TGTGCCAGCAGCAATCCGGGACGCAAAAATGAGCAGTTCTTC.